What follows is one T cell receptor beta chain and its context. These data come from a study of PD-1 blockade in classical Hodgkin lymphoma. The CDR3 contains 16 residues. The V gene's germline CDR1 is SGHNT and CDR2 YYREEE (reference sequence). V was pared by 4 bases and J by 0 bases, with 13 bases between. Each and every patient relapsed after autologous stem cell transplantation, and patients got differing brentuximab vedotin exposure. Repertoires were generated with immunoSEQ multiplex PCR, while TCRdb's copy carries only in-frame clones and drops some. The profile shows approximately 150,000 clones, 78% of them singletons.

This sequence joins TRBV5-4 and TRBJ2-2; D is perhaps TRBD2 (5 bases). The receptor was derived from a human donor with classical Hodgkin lymphoma. The sequenced sample was peripheral blood mononuclear cells (PBMCs), obtained before the second cycle of nivolumab. Written as DNA, the CDR3 is TGTGCCAGCAGCCACCCTAGCATCTCGAACACCGGGGAGCTGTTTTTT. Translating gives CASSHPSISNTGELFF.